The subject of this entry is one T cell receptor beta chain. Antigen: not known. Data came from immunoSEQ multiplex PCR; TCRdb stores just in-frame clones and leaves some out. The table lists about 97,000 clones, about nine tenths of them singletons, with roughly 0.2% in the top ten. The length of the CDR3 is 15 residues. V dropped 6 bases and J dropped 0 bases, with 14 bases sitting between them. CDR1 and CDR2 from the germline V gene are MNHNY and SVGAGI (reference sequence). This entry comes from a study of graft-versus-host responses after intestinal transplantation. Study as a whole: Isolated intestinal, liver-intestinal, or multivisceral transplants were what recipients had. Induction using anti-thymocyte globulin, followed by tacrolimus and steroids for 2 to 4 years, was given to all recipients.

General study points: Recipient marrow held GvH clones, some first seen in ileum or blood.

Sample: unstimulated CD4+ T cells sorted from spleen or lymph node cells, taken before transplant. V is TRBV6-6 and J is TRBJ1-2; D unresolved. The clonotype originates from a human donor who was the organ donor for an intestinal transplant. In DNA form, the CDR3 reads TGTGCCAGCAGACCACAGTTCCGAGCTAACTATGGCTACACCTTC. The encoded protein is CASRPQFRANYGYTF.